The 10 T cell receptor beta chains in this list originate from one sample, sequenced in a study of T cells in Graves' hyperthyroidism and ophthalmopathy. The TCR beta CDR3 regions underwent amplification using RNA transcripts as the source. TCR CDR3 underwent first-round RT-PCR with the HTBI primer set. TCRdb processed the multiplex PCR reads anew with MiXCR; each CDR3 protein has one entry. The table records approximately 300,000 distinct CDR3 sequences, around 15% of them present only once. Specimen: blood. The receptors stem from a woman aged 55-75 years with Graves' ophthalmopathy.

The count of this clonotype is one. A clone one base away is much larger, so this may be a read error. V and J are TRBV6-1 and TRBJ2-7; 7 bases map to TRBD2. Germline V CDR1 and CDR2: MNHNS, SASEGT. The CDR3 is made up of 15 amino acids. DNA for the CDR3: TGTGTCAGCAGCGACATGGCGGGAGTGTACCACGAGCAGTACTTC. Translated, it gives CVSSDMAGVYHEQYF.

This clonotype was counted between two and nine times. This chain connects TRBV19 to TRBJ1-1; D ambiguous. V was shortened by 1 base and J by 6 bases, with 15 bases between the two germline ends. Looked up from germline, CDR1 is LNHDA and CDR2 is SQIVND (reference sequence). CDR3 size: 15 residues. CDR3 residues: CASSIANWRASEAFF. The DNA for the CDR3 is TGTGCCAGTAGTATAGCCAATTGGAGGGCGTCTGAAGCTTTCTTT. Based on the CDR3 plus reference TRBV19 and TRBJ1-1, the full variable domain is DGGITQSPKYLFRKEGQNVTLSCEQNLNHDAMYWYRQDPGQGLRLIYYSQIVNDFQKGDIAEGYSVSREKKESFPLTVTSAQKNPTAFYLCASSIANWRASEAFFGQGTRLTVV.

The rearrangement joins TRBV6-2 or TRBV6-3 to TRBJ2-2; 7 bases agree with TRBD1. The CDR3 runs 20 residues. Trimming at V came to 4 bases and at J to 1 base, leaving 18 bases not matched to a gene. Germline V gene data show CDR1 as MNHEY and CDR2 as SVGEGT. In DNA form, the CDR3 reads TGTGCCAGCAGTTCCGTTCAGTTTCGTAAGGACAGGCTGAACACCGGGGAGCTGTTTTTT. It specifies CASSSVQFRKDRLNTGELFF.

In its sample, this clonotype was seen a few times. The rearrangement links TRBV4-2 to TRBJ1-4; D unclear. Deletions cut 1 base from V and 1 base from J, with 7 bases between. The V gene's germline CDR1 is LGHNA and CDR2 YNFKEQ. This CDR3 spans 15 amino acids. This CDR3 reads CASSQVAETNEKLFF. CDR3 bases: TGTGCCAGCAGCCAAGTGGCAGAAACTAATGAAAAACTGTTTTTT.

The chain links TRBV7-9 to TRBJ2-7; 9 bases align to TRBD2. The length of the CDR3 is 14 residues. V shed 4 bases, J shed 12 bases, and the junction held 13 bases outside the gene matches. Per germline, CDR1 SEHNR and CDR2 FQNEAQ (reference sequence). As DNA, the CDR3 is TGTGCCAGCAGCTCGAGGACTAGCGCCGGAATGGGGTACTTC. Protein: CASSSRTSAGMGYF.

This clonotype came up a few times. This CDR3 reads CASSQDGVDEQYF. Written as DNA, the CDR3 is TGCGCCAGCAGCCAAGACGGGGTAGACGAGCAGTACTTC. The chain couples TRBV4-3 to TRBJ2-7, with D perhaps matching TRBD2 (5 bases). Germline lookup yields CDR1 LGHNA and CDR2 YSLEER. The CDR3 is 13 amino acids. V lost 0 bases and J lost 5, with 8 bases in between.

This chain connects TRBV12-3 or TRBV12-4 to TRBJ1-5; D unclear. CDR3 size: 14 residues. V was cut by 8 bases and J by 2 bases, with 13 bases left in between. The CDR3 here is CASGTREGNQPQHF. CDR3 nucleotide sequence: TGTGCCAGCGGTACTAGGGAGGGCAATCAGCCCCAGCATTTT.

The table lists this clonotype with a few counts. This chain joins TRBV10-1 and TRBJ2-5; TRBD2 aligns across 8 bases. The CDR3 totals 16 residues. Germline trimming cut 0 bases from V and 5 bases from J; bases unmatched to any gene: 8. Germline V lookup: CDR1 WNHNN, CDR2 SYGVQD (reference sequence). Here the CDR3 DNA reads TGCGCCAGCAGTGAGTCCGGGGGGGTAAGGTTGGAGACCCAGTACTTC. This sequence encodes CASSESGGVRLETQYF.

In its sample, this clonotype was seen many times. The chain couples TRBV4-1 to TRBJ1-6; no definite D call. V lost 0 bases and J 14 bases, leaving 14 bases between the germline ends. Germline CDR1 MGHRA, CDR2 YSYEKL. The CDR3 length is 14 residues. As DNA, the CDR3 is TGCGCCAGCAGCCAAGATGAAATTGGCATCACCCTCCACTTT. It is translated as CASSQDEIGITLHF.

The gene calls are TRBV7-3 and TRBJ2-2; D is unresolved. Germline CDR1 is SGHTA and CDR2 is FQGTGA. V shed 1 base and J shed 7 bases, with 4 bases lying between them. The CDR3 is 12 residues long. The CDR3 nucleotides are TGTGCCAGCAGCTTAATGAGCGGGGAGCTGTTTTTT. It specifies CASSLMSGELFF.